The next 23 T cell receptor beta chains were all read from a single sample in a study of shared clonotypes between healthy human individuals. Profiled with immunoSEQ multiplex PCR; TCRdb holds only in-frame clones, not every one. The table includes hundreds of thousands of clones, under 80% detected once. Sequencing was performed on memory CD4+ T cells sorted from blood. Subset specified: CD45RA-negative fraction. The receptors were sampled from a man aged 30 to 39 in good health.

J is TRBJ2-1 and V is TRBV5-1, with TRBD1 matching over 9 bases. Germline lookup yields CDR1 SGHRS and CDR2 YFSETQ. The ends lost 4 bases at V and 7 bases at J; junction bases unmatched: 9. The CDR3 runs 15 residues. The CDR3, as DNA: TGCGCCAGCAGCACGACCGGGACAGGGTTGAATGAGCAGTTCTTC. This codes for CASSTTGTGLNEQFF. Looking up the rest from reference TRBV5-1 and TRBJ2-1 gives the full variable domain: KAGVTQTPRYLIKTRGQQVTLSCSPISGHRSVSWYQQTPGQGLQFLFEYFSETQRNKGNFPGRFSGRQFSNSRSEMNVSTLELGDSALYLCASSTTGTGLNEQFFGPGTRLTVL.

The chain couples TRBV19 to TRBJ2-3, with D perhaps assigned TRBD1 or TRBD2 (5 bases each). This CDR3 region has 15 residues. With 0 bases removed from V and 2 bases from J, the gap between germline ends came to 9 bases. The V gene's germline CDR1 is LNHDA and CDR2 SQIVND (reference sequence). CDR3 in DNA: TGTGCCAGTAGTATAGATCTGGGGACCACAGATACGCAGTATTTT. This sequence encodes CASSIDLGTTDTQYF.

This sequence joins TRBV30 and TRBJ2-7, with a weak D call TRBD1 (6 bases). The germline gives CDR1 GTSNPN, CDR2 SVGIG (reference sequence). The V end lost 4 bases, the J end lost 0 bases, and 13 bases lay between the germline ends. The CDR3 length is 14 residues. The CDR3 region is CAWKGEGHSYEQYF. CDR3 nucleotide sequence: TGTGCCTGGAAGGGGGAAGGGCACTCCTACGAGCAGTACTTC.

This clone was seen only once. V gene TRBV7-9 combines with J gene TRBJ1-5, with D unclear. V was trimmed by 5 bases and J by 4 bases, leaving 15 bases between them. The CDR3 is made up of 15 amino acids. Germline values: CDR1 SEHNR, CDR2 FQNEAQ (reference sequence). This CDR3 is CASSPLGSQNQPQHF. CDR3 nucleotide sequence: TGTGCCAGCAGCCCATTAGGGTCGCAGAATCAGCCCCAGCATTTT.

V is TRBV6-1 and J is TRBJ1-2, with TRBD1 identical over 11 bases. CDR3 length: 14 amino acids. Germline V gene sequence: CDR1 MNHNS, CDR2 SASEGT. Unmatched junction bases numbered 3, after V lost 5 bases and J lost 4 bases. Here the CDR3 reads CASSLDRGPYGYTF. The CDR3 DNA reads TGTGCCAGCAGTCTGGACAGGGGGCCCTATGGCTACACCTTC.

This clone turned up a few times. J is TRBJ2-1 and V is TRBV2; 10 positions agree with TRBD2. Trimming removed 6 bases from V and 8 bases from J; junction bases left unmatched: 13. The CDR3 covers 16 residues. Germline CDR1 SNHLY, CDR2 FYNNEI. CDR3 coding DNA: TGTGCCAGCAGGCGGGATTTAGCGGGAGGTTTGGATGAGCAGTTCTTC. Protein product: CASRRDLAGGLDEQFF. Drawing the rest from reference TRBV2 and TRBJ2-1, the complete variable domain is EPEVTQTPSHQVTQMGQEVILRCVPISNHLYFYWYRQILGQKVEFLVSFYNNEISEKSEIFDDQFSVERPDGSNFTLKIRSTKLEDSAMYFCASRRDLAGGLDEQFFGPGTRLTVL.

The CDR3 nucleotides are TGTGCCAGCTCACCGGTCCACCTCTCTGGAAACACCATATATTTT. Residues: CASSPVHLSGNTIYF. The gene calls are TRBV18 and TRBJ1-3; D uncertain. This CDR3 contains 15 residues. The V gene lost 3 bases and the J gene lost 0 bases, with 9 bases spanning the gap. Germline assignment: CDR1 KGHSH and CDR2 LQKENI. Together with reference TRBV18 and TRBJ1-3, the CDR3 gives the full variable domain: NAGVMQNPRHLVRRRGQEARLRCSPMKGHSHVYWYRQLPEEGLKFMVYLQKENIIDESGMPKERFSAEFPKEGPSILRIQQVVRGDSAAYFCASSPVHLSGNTIYFGEGSWLTVV.

This clone was recorded a few times. The chain joins TRBV28 to TRBJ2-2; the D gene is possibly TRBD1 (5 bases). Germline values: CDR1 MDHEN, CDR2 SYDVKM. The V end lost 6 bases, the J end lost 8 bases, and 16 bases lay between the germline ends. The CDR3 loop spans 14 amino acids. CDR3 region: CASRVFQGVGELFF. The CDR3 coding sequence is TGTGCCAGCAGGGTCTTCCAGGGTGTAGGGGAGCTGTTTTTT.

The chain combines TRBV5-5 with TRBJ2-3; possible D gene TRBD1, 5 bases. Per the germline V gene, CDR1 is SGHKS and CDR2 is YYEKEE (reference sequence). Deletions cut 10 bases from V and 2 bases from J, with 17 bases between. The CDR3 extends over 14 amino acids. In DNA, the CDR3 is TGTGCCTCTTGCCCGACAGCGTTCACAGATACGCAGTATTTT. It yields the protein CASCPTAFTDTQYF.

The V call is TRBV4-2, the J call TRBJ2-7; D gene unclear. The V gene lost 1 base and the J gene lost 3 bases, with 10 bases spanning the gap. CDR1 and CDR2 (germline): LGHNA, YNFKEQ. The CDR3 is 14 amino acids. CDR3 in DNA: TGTGCCAGCAGCCAAGCTAATCCAGTCTACGAGCAGTACTTC. Amino acids: CASSQANPVYEQYF.

The chain recombines TRBV30 with TRBJ1-5, with no clear D. Germline values: CDR1 GTSNPN, CDR2 SVGIG (reference sequence). The V end was cut by 0 bases, the J end by 2 bases, with 8 bases between. This CDR3 comprises 14 residues. This CDR3 is CAWSVLAGNQPQHF. CDR3 DNA: TGTGCCTGGAGTGTACTCGCGGGCAATCAGCCCCAGCATTTT.

The count of this clone is one. This chain connects TRBV7-2 to TRBJ2-5, with D perhaps given as TRBD1 or TRBD2 (6 bases each). Trimming stripped 2 bases from V and 1 base from J, with 8 bases between. Germline V lookup: CDR1 SGHTA, CDR2 FQGNSA. This CDR3 has 14 amino acids. The CDR3 DNA is TGTGCCAGCAGCTTACGGGGGCCCCAAGAGACCCAGTACTTC. Residues: CASSLRGPQETQYF.

The rearrangement links TRBV7-9 to TRBJ2-5; TRBD1 matches at 7 bases. CDR1 and CDR2 from the germline V gene are SEHNR and FQNEAQ (reference sequence). The CDR3 consists of 15 residues. With 0 bases clipped from V and 4 bases from J, the junction kept 5 bases outside the gene matches. CDR3 nucleotide sequence: TGTGCCAGCAGCTTAGCGACAGGGTGGGGAGAGACCCAGTACTTC. It translates to CASSLATGWGETQYF.

The chain uses TRBV7-2 and TRBJ2-1; D is uncertain. This CDR3 has 16 residues. CDR1 and CDR2 (germline): SGHTA, FQGNSA. V was trimmed by 5 bases and J by 0 bases, leaving 14 bases between them. CDR3 DNA: TGTGCCAGCAGCAGAAGGCTATCCGGCTCCTACAATGAGCAGTTCTTC. Translation: CASSRRLSGSYNEQFF.

This sequence joins TRBV6-6 and TRBJ1-3; a possible D gene is TRBD1 (5 bases). CDR3 size: 15 residues. Germline loops: CDR1 MNHNY, CDR2 SVGAGI (reference sequence). Trimming left V 8 bases short and J 4 bases short, with 18 bases between. The CDR3 nucleotides read TGTGCCAGCGAAGCCCTGCGGGGCTGGGGAAACACCATATATTTT. Protein product: CASEALRGWGNTIYF.

The chain employs TRBV9 and TRBJ2-2; 9 bases agree with TRBD2. The CDR3 is made up of 15 amino acids. Unmatched junction bases numbered 5, after V lost 1 base and J lost 7 bases. Germline V CDR1 and CDR2: SGDLS, YYNGEE. The CDR3 region is CASSVTGTSSGELFF. The CDR3 DNA follows: TGTGCCAGCAGCGTAACCGGGACTAGCAGCGGGGAGCTGTTTTTT.

In this sample, this clone turned up a few times. The same CDR3 arises from other DNA sequences in this sample as well. The chain joins TRBV19 to TRBJ1-1; 7 positions agree with TRBD1. The J segment lost 1 base and the V segment lost 3 bases, leaving 2 bases of the junction unmatched. The germline V gene encodes CDR1 LNHDA and CDR2 SQIVND (reference sequence). The CDR3 extends over 14 amino acids. CDR3 residues: CASSIQGGNTEAFF. The DNA of the CDR3 is TGTGCCAGTAGTATCCAGGGGGGGAACACTGAAGCTTTCTTT.

The chain links TRBV5-1 to TRBJ2-1; 8 nucleotides match TRBD2. Germline assignment: CDR1 SGHRS and CDR2 YFSETQ. Trimming took 8 bases from V and 4 from J; bases not matched to a gene: 8. CDR3 length equals 14 residues. CDR3 residues: CASKRESGYNEQFF. In DNA form, the CDR3 reads TGCGCCAGTAAGCGGGAGTCGGGGTACAATGAGCAGTTCTTC.

Ten or more counts support this clone. V is TRBV5-1 and J is TRBJ2-1, with a possible D match to TRBD2 (6 bases). V was clipped by 0 bases and J by 6 bases, with 16 bases between them. The V gene's germline CDR1 is SGHRS and CDR2 YFSETQ. CDR3 size: 16 residues. The CDR3 DNA sequence: TGCGCCAGCAGCTTGGCCGGTAGCGGATATATCAATGAGCAGTTCTTC. It is translated as CASSLAGSGYINEQFF.

This clone was observed many times. Within the sample, other DNA sequences also encode this same CDR3. The chain carries TRBV5-4 and TRBJ1-1, with D maybe TRBD1 (5 bases). Trimming removed 6 bases from V and 3 bases from J, with 21 bases in between. This CDR3 is 16 amino acids long. CDR1 is SGHNT, CDR2 YYREEE, per germline (reference sequence). The CDR3 sequence is CASNPGGAAAYTEAFF. The CDR3, as DNA: TGTGCCAGCAACCCCGGCGGGGCGGCGGCGTACACTGAAGCTTTCTTT.

J is TRBJ2-2 and V is TRBV29-1; 9 bases agree with TRBD1. V shed 7 bases, J shed 6 bases, and the junction held 6 bases outside the gene matches. The CDR3 has 13 amino acids. From germline, CDR1 is SQVTM and CDR2 ANQGSEA. The CDR3 loop reads CSAQQGAAGELFF. The CDR3 coding sequence is TGCAGCGCTCAACAGGGGGCAGCCGGGGAGCTGTTTTTT.

This clone has just one count. This chain uses TRBV10-1 with TRBJ1-1; unclear D gene. This CDR3 is built from 13 residues. V was pared by 6 bases and J by 4 bases, with 12 bases between. Germline CDR1 reads WNHNN; CDR2 reads SYGVQD (reference sequence). CDR3 protein: CASSQSLGTEAFF. CDR3 nucleotides: TGCGCCAGCAGCCAATCGTTGGGCACTGAAGCTTTCTTT.

The chain links TRBV5-1 to TRBJ2-1; 11 nucleotides match TRBD1. V trimming: 5 bases; J trimming: 6 bases; junction bases outside the gene matches: 7. The germline gives CDR1 SGHRS, CDR2 YFSETQ. This CDR3 spans 15 amino acids. CDR3 residues: CASRGPGQGVNEQFF. CDR3 coding DNA: TGCGCCAGCAGAGGGCCGGGACAGGGGGTCAATGAGCAGTTCTTC.